A selection of T cell receptor beta chains follows, all from one sample in a study of cytomegalovirus exposure and HLA in healthy donors. TCRdb's copy holds only in-frame clones and misses some; the assay was immunoSEQ multiplex PCR. This table holds tens of thousands of clones, around 86% found once. The source material was PBMCs. The receptors come from a man younger than 40 in good health and CMV-seropositive. CDR3s include the opening cysteine and the closing phenylalanine or tryptophan. Fields, in order: V gene, J gene, D gene, clone size, CDR3 protein, CDR3 DNA. A D gene is named only where the DNA matches it firmly. Some rows mark clone size as missing; the rest say once, few, many or name a class of expanded clone.

V: TRBV28; J: TRBJ2-5; D: TRBD2; size: NA; CDR3: CASSPLNSRTSGGGTQYF; DNA: TGTGCCAGCAGTCCCCTAAACAGCCGGACTAGCGGGGGGGGGACCCAGTACTTC
V: TRBV4-1; J: TRBJ2-2; D: TRBD2; size: NA; CDR3: CASSQEPLAGERGELFF; DNA: TGCGCCAGCAGCCAAGAACCCCTAGCGGGAGAACGAGGGGAGCTGTTTTTT
V: TRBV5-1; J: TRBJ2-7; D: TRBD1; size: NA; CDR3: CASSSKTGADYEQYF; DNA: TGCGCCAGCAGCTCCAAGACAGGGGCAGACTACGAGCAGTACTTC
V: TRBV15; J: TRBJ2-3; D: NA; size: NA; CDR3: CATSRDQGASTDTQYF; DNA: TGTGCCACCAGCAGAGATCAGGGTGCTAGCACAGATACGCAGTATTTT
V: TRBV2; J: TRBJ1-5; D: TRBD1; size: NA; CDR3: CASSQQGDRGQPQHF; DNA: TGTGCCAGCAGCCAACAGGGGGACAGGGGACAGCCCCAGCATTTT
V: TRBV27; J: TRBJ2-6; D: NA; size: NA; CDR3: CASSLSDSTAGANVLTF; DNA: TGTGCCAGCAGTTTATCCGACAGTACCGCTGGGGCCAACGTCCTGACTTTC
V: TRBV27; J: TRBJ1-5; D: TRBD1; size: NA; CDR3: CASSLTGGQGGQPQHF; DNA: TGTGCCAGCAGTTTGACCGGAGGACAGGGCGGTCAGCCCCAGCATTTT
V: TRBV29-1; J: TRBJ2-7; D: TRBD2; size: NA; CDR3: CSAAGIYEQYF; DNA: TGCAGCGCAGCGGGAATTTACGAGCAGTACTTC
V: TRBV6-1; J: TRBJ1-5; D: TRBD1; size: NA; CDR3: CASKQGAGQPQHF; DNA: TGTGCCAGCAAGCAGGGGGCAGGTCAGCCCCAGCATTTT
V: TRBV28; J: TRBJ1-1; D: TRBD1; size: NA; CDR3: CASRPPQGANRGTEAFF; DNA: TGTGCCAGCAGACCACCACAGGGGGCGAATAGAGGCACTGAAGCTTTCTTT
V: TRBV5-1; J: TRBJ1-4; D: NA; size: NA; CDR3: CASSPITGFSNEKLFF; DNA: TGCGCCAGCAGCCCCATAACAGGGTTTTCTAATGAAAAACTGTTTTTT
V: TRBV7-3; J: TRBJ2-1; D: TRBD2; size: few; CDR3: CASSLTGTSGGNEQFF; DNA: TGTGCCAGCAGCTTAACGGGAACTAGCGGGGGGAATGAGCAGTTCTTC
V: TRBV7-9; J: TRBJ1-6; D: NA; size: once; CDR3: CASSDSQRSPLHF; DNA: TGTGCCAGCAGCGATAGCCAGAGGTCACCCCTCCACTTT
V: TRBV5-6; J: TRBJ2-1; D: TRBD1; size: NA; CDR3: CASSGRDRGSYNEQFF; DNA: TGTGCCAGCAGTGGCCGGGACAGGGGCTCCTACAATGAGCAGTTCTTC
V: TRBV5-4; J: TRBJ2-1; D: TRBD1; size: NA; CDR3: CASSGDRDWFF; DNA: TGTGCCAGCAGCGGGGACAGGGACTGGTTCTTC
V: TRBV27; J: TRBJ2-3; D: TRBD2; size: NA; CDR3: CASSFLSSGNTDTQYF; DNA: TGTGCCAGCAGTTTTCTTTCTAGCGGTAACACAGATACGCAGTATTTT
V: TRBV7-9; J: TRBJ2-1; D: NA; size: NA; CDR3: CARGEGANNEQFF; DNA: TGTGCCAGAGGCGAGGGAGCGAACAATGAGCAGTTCTTC